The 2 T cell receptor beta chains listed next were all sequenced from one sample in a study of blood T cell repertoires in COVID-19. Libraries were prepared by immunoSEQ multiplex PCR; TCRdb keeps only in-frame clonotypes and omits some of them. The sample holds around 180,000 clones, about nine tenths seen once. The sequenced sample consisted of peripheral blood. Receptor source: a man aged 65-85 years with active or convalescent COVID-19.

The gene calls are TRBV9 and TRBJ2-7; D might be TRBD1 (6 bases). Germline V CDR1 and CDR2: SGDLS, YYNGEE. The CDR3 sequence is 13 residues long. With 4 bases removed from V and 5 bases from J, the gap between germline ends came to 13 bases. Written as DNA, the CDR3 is TGTGCCAGCAGCCCGGGACACTGGGACGAGCAGTACTTC. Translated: CASSPGHWDEQYF. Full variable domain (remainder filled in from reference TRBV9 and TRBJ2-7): DSGVTQTPKHLITATGQRVTLRCSPRSGDLSVYWYQQSLDQGLQFLIQYYNGEERAKGNILERFSAQQFPDLHSELNLSSLELGDSALYFCASSPGHWDEQYFGPGTRLTVT.

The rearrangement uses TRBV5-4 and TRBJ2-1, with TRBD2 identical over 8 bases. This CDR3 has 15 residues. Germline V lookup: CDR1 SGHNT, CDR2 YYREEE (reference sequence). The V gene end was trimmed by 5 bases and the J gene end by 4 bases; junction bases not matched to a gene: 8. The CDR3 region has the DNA TGTGCCAGCAGGTCAAGCGGGGGTTATTACAATGAGCAGTTCTTC. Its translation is CASRSSGGYYNEQFF.